This T cell receptor (beta chain) was captured in a study of T cell repertoires in cytomegalovirus infection. Germline CDR1 and CDR2: SGHVS and FNYEAQ. J was trimmed by 5 bases and V by 5 bases; bases with no gene match: 8. The CDR3 is 15 residues long. In TCRdb, the reads were re-called with MiXCR into one record per CDR3 protein. The table shows 150,000 or so distinct CDR3 sequences, with about a quarter occurring only once. The sample consisted of PBMCs. This receptor was obtained from a human donor in good health (CMV status not recorded). Some clones in this sample may be carry-over from other donors' samples. The chain joins TRBV7-6 to TRBJ2-2; 7 nucleotides line up with TRBD1. This chain's CDR3 is CASSPTGAVTGELFF. Here the CDR3 DNA reads TGTGCCAGCAGCCCAACAGGGGCGGTGACCGGGGAGCTGTTTTTT.